A selection of T cell receptor beta chains follows, all from one sample in a study of patients and donors after allogeneic stem cell transplantation. Each CDR3 protein is one row after TCRdb ran MiXCR on the RT-PCR reads. This table has hundreds of thousands of distinct CDR3 sequences, 16% appearing once. Sequences were obtained from blood, either unsorted or a sorted T cell fraction (not recorded which). The source is a human donor who was either an allogeneic HSCT recipient or a stem cell or donor lymphocyte infusion donor (not recorded which). It is not recorded whose cells these are; they may come from a transplant donor. CDR3s include the opening cysteine and the closing phenylalanine or tryptophan. The D gene is left open where the match is weak. Only part of the rows carry a size: once, few, many, or a class if the clone is expanded.

D gene: TRBD2; clone size: .; J gene: TRBJ2-5; V gene: TRBV20-1; CDR3 protein: CSARKGGSRETQYF; CDR3 DNA: TGCAGTGCTAGAAAGGGCGGGAGCCGCGAGACCCAGTACTTC
D gene: TRBD2; clone size: few; J gene: TRBJ2-7; V gene: TRBV7-8; CDR3 protein: CASSQLAGDREQYF; CDR3 DNA: TGTGCCAGCAGCCAGCTAGCGGGAGATCGAGAGCAGTACTTC
D gene: .; clone size: few; J gene: TRBJ2-5; V gene: TRBV7-2; CDR3 protein: CASSLDGYQETQYF; CDR3 DNA: TGTGCCAGCAGCTTAGATGGGTACCAAGAGACCCAGTACTTC
D gene: .; clone size: .; J gene: TRBJ2-1; V gene: TRBV20-1; CDR3 protein: CSAQRGVGSYNEQFF; CDR3 DNA: TGCAGTGCTCAGAGGGGGGTCGGCTCCTACAATGAGCAGTTCTTC
D gene: .; clone size: .; J gene: TRBJ2-3; V gene: TRBV29-1; CDR3 protein: CSVERHPDTQYF; CDR3 DNA: TGCAGCGTTGAGAGGCACCCAGATACGCAGTATTTT
D gene: .; clone size: .; J gene: TRBJ1-2; V gene: TRBV6-4; CDR3 protein: CANGRGGTYGYTF; CDR3 DNA: TGTGCCAACGGACGAGGAGGGACCTATGGCTACACCTTC
D gene: .; clone size: .; J gene: TRBJ1-4; V gene: TRBV3-1; CDR3 protein: CASSPFGRRATYATNEKLFF; CDR3 DNA: TGTGCCAGCAGCCCTTTCGGAAGGCGAGCGACTTATGCAACTAATGAAAAACTGTTTTTT
D gene: .; clone size: many; J gene: TRBJ1-1; V gene: TRBV20-1; CDR3 protein: CSARTGHSNTEAFF; CDR3 DNA: TGCAGTGCTAGAACCGGACACTCGAACACTGAAGCTTTCTTT
D gene: TRBD1; clone size: many; J gene: TRBJ2-7; V gene: TRBV12-3/TRBV12-4; CDR3 protein: CASSLRQGNHEQYF; CDR3 DNA: TGTGCCAGCAGTCTAAGACAGGGCAACCACGAGCAGTACTTC
D gene: .; clone size: few; J gene: TRBJ1-1; V gene: TRBV4-3; CDR3 protein: CASSQVTGGLNTEAFF; CDR3 DNA: TGCGCCAGCAGCCAAGTGACGGGAGGGTTGAACACTGAAGCTTTCTTT
D gene: .; clone size: many; J gene: TRBJ1-2; V gene: TRBV7-2; CDR3 protein: CASSLVGGYTF; CDR3 DNA: TGTGCCAGCAGCTTAGTTGGTGGCTACACCTTC
D gene: TRBD1; clone size: few; J gene: TRBJ2-6; V gene: TRBV4-3; CDR3 protein: CASHPGQGSSGANVLTF; CDR3 DNA: TGCGCCAGCCACCCCGGACAGGGAAGCTCTGGGGCCAACGTCCTGACTTTC
D gene: .; clone size: many; J gene: TRBJ2-3; V gene: TRBV5-1; CDR3 protein: CASSLAQGRDTQYF; CDR3 DNA: TGCGCCAGCAGCTTGGCCCAGGGGAGAGATACGCAGTATTTT
D gene: TRBD2; clone size: .; J gene: TRBJ2-2; V gene: TRBV28; CDR3 protein: CASTSPGTSGSRGELFF; CDR3 DNA: TGTGCCAGCACCTCCCCGGGGACTAGCGGGAGTCGTGGGGAGCTGTTTTTT
D gene: .; clone size: .; J gene: TRBJ1-3; V gene: TRBV29-1; CDR3 protein: CSVRDSGNTIYF; CDR3 DNA: TGCAGCGTTCGCGACAGTGGAAACACCATATATTTT
D gene: TRBD1; clone size: few; J gene: TRBJ1-4; V gene: TRBV2; CDR3 protein: CASRATGTGGKKLFF; CDR3 DNA: TGTGCCAGCAGGGCCACCGGGACAGGGGGCAAAAAACTGTTTTTT
D gene: TRBD1; clone size: .; J gene: TRBJ2-7; V gene: TRBV2; CDR3 protein: CASSSRTGNYEQYF; CDR3 DNA: TGTGCCAGCAGTAGTAGGACAGGGAACTACGAGCAGTACTTC
D gene: TRBD2; clone size: .; J gene: TRBJ2-3; V gene: TRBV6-1; CDR3 protein: CASRLTSGVSTDTQYF; CDR3 DNA: TGTGCCAGTAGACTGACTAGCGGGGTCAGCACAGATACGCAGTATTTT
D gene: .; clone size: few; J gene: TRBJ1-5; V gene: TRBV12-5; CDR3 protein: CASGFDPTGSNQPQHF; CDR3 DNA: TGTGCTAGTGGTTTTGACCCGACGGGAAGCAATCAGCCCCAGCATTTT